The 27 T cell receptor beta chains below were found in one sample sequenced in a study of shared clonotypes between healthy human individuals. Only in-frame clones appear in the TCRdb table, and some are missing; sequencing was by immunoSEQ multiplex PCR. The sample lists about 2.4 million clones; 93% were seen once. Material for sequencing was naive CD4+ T cells from PBMCs. Subset given: CD45RA+ positively selected. The receptors stem from a man younger than 30 in good health. Some clones in this sample may be carry-over from other donors' samples.

As regards this clone: The sample holds other DNA sequences that translate to the same CDR3. The genes are TRBV29-1 and TRBJ2-3; 7 bases fit TRBD2. There are 14 residues in the CDR3. With 4 bases clipped from V and 2 bases from J, the junction kept 6 bases outside the gene matches. The germline V gene has CDR1 SQVTM and CDR2 ANQGSEA. CDR3 nucleotides: TGCAGCGTTGCGTCTAGCGGTTCCACAGATACGCAGTATTTT. Its translation: CSVASSGSTDTQYF.

The chain has TRBV4-1 and TRBJ1-4, with D hard to call. This CDR3 has 17 residues. CDR1 is MGHRA, CDR2 YSYEKL, per germline. With 4 bases removed from V and 7 bases from J, the gap between germline ends came to 22 bases. CDR3 nucleotides: TGCGCCAGCAGCCCGGGTAGTGTAAGATTGCTAGGTGAAAAACTGTTTTTT. Its protein is CASSPGSVRLLGEKLFF.

The chain recombines TRBV7-2 with TRBJ2-1, with 9 positions matching TRBD1. The V and J ends lost 3 bases and 5 bases, in that order; junction bases with no gene match: 8. Germline V gives CDR1 SGHTA, CDR2 FQGNSA. The CDR3 runs to 16 residues. The CDR3 here is CASSFRGTGNNNEQFF. CDR3 DNA sequence: TGTGCCAGCAGCTTTCGAGGGACAGGGAATAACAATGAGCAGTTCTTC.

The J gene is TRBJ1-4, the V gene TRBV2; the match to TRBD1 covers 8 bases. V was pared by 6 bases and J by 6 bases, with 9 bases of the junction left unmatched. The CDR3 contains 15 residues. Germline values: CDR1 SNHLY, CDR2 FYNNEI. Written as DNA, the CDR3 is TGTGCCAGCAGCGGACGGGGGACAGGTTATGAAAAACTGTTTTTT. Its translation is CASSGRGTGYEKLFF.

The chain uses TRBV5-5 and TRBJ1-4; D remains ambiguous. Germline values: CDR1 SGHKS, CDR2 YYEKEE (reference sequence). The CDR3 totals 13 residues. V was pared by 0 bases and J by 11 bases, with 11 bases between. CDR3 in amino acids: CASSLVGIGKLFF. The CDR3 nucleotides read TGTGCCAGCAGCTTGGTCGGGATTGGGAAACTGTTTTTT.

The chain couples TRBV19 to TRBJ1-1, with D possibly being TRBD1 (5 bases). CDR1 is LNHDA and CDR2 is SQIVND in the germline V gene (reference sequence). V lost 5 bases and J 2 bases, leaving 9 bases between the germline ends. The CDR3 is 13 residues long. The CDR3 DNA reads TGTGCCAGTAGTTGGGGCAGAAACACTGAAGCTTTCTTT. Protein product: CASSWGRNTEAFF.

The rearrangement uses TRBV6-5 and TRBJ2-5; D remains ambiguous. The CDR3 runs 12 residues. Per the germline V gene, CDR1 is MNHEY and CDR2 is SVGAGI. Trimming took off 4 bases at V and 7 bases at J, with 10 bases between the two ends. The CDR3 loop reads CASSSPMATQYF. The CDR3 nucleotides are TGTGCCAGCAGTTCCCCGATGGCGACCCAGTACTTC.

The V call is TRBV21-1, the J call TRBJ2-3; no DNA check was done on the table's D call, TRBD1. TRBV21-1 is a pseudogene. CDR3 length: 17 residues. Here the CDR3 DNA reads TGTGCCAGCAGAGCCCCGATCGGACAGAAACGCACAGATACGCAGTATTTT. This encodes CASRAPIGQKRTDTQYF.

This clone was found a few times. This chain uses TRBV30 with TRBJ1-1; D remains unclear. The length of the CDR3 is 17 residues. CDR1 is GTSNPN and CDR2 is SVGIG in the germline V gene (reference sequence). V dropped 4 bases and J dropped 1 base, with 22 bases sitting between them. The CDR3 here is CAWNPSRELPANTEAFF. In DNA, the CDR3 is TGTGCCTGGAACCCTAGTCGGGAGCTACCTGCGAACACTGAAGCTTTCTTT.

The sample holds a few counts of this clone. This chain connects TRBV30 to TRBJ1-1; unclear D gene. This CDR3 has 14 residues. CDR1 is GTSNPN and CDR2 is SVGIG in the germline V gene (reference sequence). V lost 5 bases, J lost 1 base, and 14 bases lay in between. The CDR3 region has the DNA TGTGCCTGGGAAAAATCTTTTGGGAACACTGAAGCTTTCTTT. Its translation is CAWEKSFGNTEAFF. The variable domain in full, completed from reference TRBV30 and TRBJ1-1, reads SQTIHQWPATLVQPVGSPLSLECTVEGTSNPNLYWYRQAAGRGLQLLFYSVGIGQISSEVPQNLSASRPQDRQFILSSKKLLLSDSGFYLCAWEKSFGNTEAFFGQGTRLTVV.

CDR3 sequence: CASTSGGTYNEQFF. Written as DNA, the CDR3 is TGTGCCAGCACCAGCGGTGGGACCTACAATGAGCAGTTCTTC. The chain is built from TRBV7-9 and TRBJ2-1; tentatively, D is TRBD2 (5 bases). V shed 7 bases and J shed 2 bases, with 12 bases lying between them. This CDR3 contains 14 residues. CDR1 and CDR2 from the germline V gene are SEHNR and FQNEAQ (reference sequence).

The rearrangement links TRBV28 to TRBJ2-7; D may match TRBD1 or TRBD2 (6 bases each). Germline CDR1 MDHEN, CDR2 SYDVKM. Trimming shortened V by 6 bases and J by 4 bases, and 10 bases separated the two germline ends. The CDR3 length is 12 residues. The CDR3 DNA reads TGTGCCAGCAGGGGAGGACAGTACGAGCAGTACTTC. Translation: CASRGGQYEQYF.

J is TRBJ2-3 and V is TRBV4-3; possibly TRBD1 or TRBD2 for D (5 bases each). The CDR3 contains 15 residues. The germline V gene encodes CDR1 LGHNA and CDR2 YSLEER. V shed 4 bases and J shed 0 bases, with 11 bases lying between them. CDR3 sequence: CASSPTGPSTDTQYF. DNA of the CDR3: TGCGCCAGCAGCCCAACGGGACCGAGCACAGATACGCAGTATTTT.

This rearrangement joins TRBV2 to TRBJ2-1; perhaps TRBD2 as D (6 bases). CDR3 size: 15 residues. CDR1 and CDR2 from the germline V gene are SNHLY and FYNNEI. Trimming took off 6 bases at V and 2 bases at J, with 14 bases between the two ends. CDR3 protein: CASRSPLAAYNEQFF. The CDR3 DNA sequence: TGTGCCAGCAGGTCCCCATTAGCGGCCTACAATGAGCAGTTCTTC.

As to this clone: Other DNA variants within this sample encode the same CDR3. V and J are TRBV28 and TRBJ1-2, with D maybe TRBD1 (6 bases). With 5 bases removed from V and 4 bases from J, the gap between germline ends came to 8 bases. Germline V lookup: CDR1 MDHEN, CDR2 SYDVKM. This CDR3 is built from 12 residues. CDR3 in amino acids: CASSGQIYGYTF. For the CDR3, the DNA is TGTGCCAGCAGTGGACAGATCTATGGCTACACCTTC.

The V gene is TRBV7-2, the J gene TRBJ2-3, with TRBD2 matching 7 bases. The CDR3 contains 14 residues. Looked up from germline, CDR1 is SGHTA and CDR2 is FQGNSA. Trimming removed 5 bases from V and 4 bases from J; junction bases left unmatched: 6. This CDR3 is CASSLLTSPDTQYF. In DNA, the CDR3 is TGTGCCAGCAGCCTATTGACTAGCCCAGATACGCAGTATTTT.

A word on this clone: Distinct nucleotide sequences in the sample also encode this CDR3. The V gene is TRBV7-2, the J gene TRBJ2-1; 7 bases are a match to TRBD2. Germline V lookup: CDR1 SGHTA, CDR2 FQGNSA. Trimming cost V 2 bases and J 0 bases; bases outside gene matches: 1. CDR3 size: 15 residues. The CDR3 here is CASSLSGNSYNEQFF. In DNA, the CDR3 is TGTGCCAGCAGCTTAAGCGGGAACTCCTACAATGAGCAGTTCTTC.

The chain has TRBV7-2 and TRBJ2-1; maybe TRBD2 (5 bases). This CDR3 comprises 17 residues. V was shortened by 5 bases and J by 3 bases, with 20 bases between the two germline ends. Per germline, CDR1 SGHTA and CDR2 FQGNSA. In nucleotides, the CDR3 is TGTGCCAGCAGCCTCTCGTATATAGCGAGCTTCTACAATGAGCAGTTCTTC. Encoded protein: CASSLSYIASFYNEQFF.

Written as DNA, the CDR3 is TGTGCCAGCAGTGCCCCAGGGGGCGAGGGGGGCTACACCTTC. Translation gives CASSAPGGEGGYTF. The chain employs TRBV28 and TRBJ1-2; 8 nucleotides match TRBD1. J gave up 8 bases and V 5 bases, and 10 bases lay outside the gene matches. Germline loops: CDR1 MDHEN, CDR2 SYDVKM. This CDR3 is built from 14 residues.

This clone was picked up one time. The chain recombines TRBV10-1 with TRBJ2-1, with D uncertain. V was pared by 0 bases and J by 3 bases, with 6 bases between. CDR1 WNHNN and CDR2 SYGVQD come from the germline V gene (reference sequence). This CDR3 has 14 residues. CDR3 in DNA: TGCGCCAGCAGTGAGTCATGGGGCTACAATGAGCAGTTCTTC. This translates into CASSESWGYNEQFF.

This rearrangement joins TRBV28 to TRBJ1-4; D ambiguous. The V end lost 4 bases, the J end lost 0 bases, and 12 bases lay between the germline ends. The length of the CDR3 is 16 residues. Per germline, CDR1 MDHEN and CDR2 SYDVKM. Written as DNA, the CDR3 is TGTGCCAGCAGTTCTGGGCTCCCTGCAACTAATGAAAAACTGTTTTTT. Protein product: CASSSGLPATNEKLFF. Full variable domain (rest looked up from reference TRBV28 and TRBJ1-4): DVKVTQSSRYLVKRTGEKVFLECVQDMDHENMFWYRQDPGLGLRLIYFSYDVKMKEKGDIPEGYSVSREKKERFSLILESASTNQTSMYLCASSSGLPATNEKLFFGSGTQLSVL.

V is TRBV5-1 and J is TRBJ2-7, with 8 nucleotides matching TRBD1. V shed 4 bases, J shed 6 bases, and the junction held 6 bases outside the gene matches. CDR1 SGHRS and CDR2 YFSETQ come from the germline V gene. The CDR3 is 13 amino acids. Here the CDR3 DNA reads TGCGCCAGCAGCGAAAATGACAGGGGCGAGCAGTACTTC. Translating it yields CASSENDRGEQYF. The whole variable domain, remainder taken from reference TRBV5-1 and TRBJ2-7, is KAGVTQTPRYLIKTRGQQVTLSCSPISGHRSVSWYQQTPGQGLQFLFEYFSETQRNKGNFPGRFSGRQFSNSRSEMNVSTLELGDSALYLCASSENDRGEQYFGPGTRLTVT.

J is TRBJ2-1 and V is TRBV30; D gene unclear. CDR1 and CDR2 (germline): GTSNPN, SVGIG (reference sequence). CDR3 length: 14 amino acids. Trimming removed 1 base at V and 4 bases at J, with 11 bases between. CDR3 region: CAWSGLVPYNEQFF. The CDR3 DNA follows: TGTGCCTGGAGTGGGCTAGTACCTTACAATGAGCAGTTCTTC.

The chain is built from TRBV7-6 and TRBJ2-2, with a weak D call TRBD2 (6 bases). The CDR3 sequence is 17 residues long. Looked up from germline, CDR1 is SGHVS and CDR2 is FNYEAQ. V was clipped by 5 bases and J by 5 bases, with 21 bases between them. The CDR3 region is CASSLSGALSWTGELFF. CDR3 DNA: TGTGCCAGCAGCCTGTCGGGAGCCCTCTCTTGGACCGGGGAGCTGTTTTTT. Full variable domain (outside the CDR3, taken from reference TRBV7-6 and TRBJ2-2): GAGVSQSPRYKVTKRGQDVALRCDPISGHVSLYWYRQALGQGPEFLTYFNYEAQQDKSGLPNDRFSAERPEGSISTLTIQRTEQRDSAMYRCASSLSGALSWTGELFFGEGSRLTVL.

Turning to this clone: Other DNA sequences of this sample code for an identical CDR3. The chain carries TRBV19 and TRBJ2-7, with 7 bases identical to TRBD2. There are 14 residues in the CDR3. Losses at the gene ends were 2 bases for V and 2 bases for J; bases not matched to a gene: 3. Germline values: CDR1 LNHDA, CDR2 SQIVND (reference sequence). CDR3 DNA sequence: TGTGCCAGTAGTATATTGGGGGGGACCTACGAGCAGTACTTC. Its protein product is CASSILGGTYEQYF.

CDR3 sequence: CASSFDVGGAYEQYF. CDR3 coding DNA: TGTGCCAGCAGCTTCGATGTAGGAGGGGCCTACGAGCAGTACTTC. The chain is built from TRBV7-3 and TRBJ2-7, with TRBD2 as a possible D gene (6 bases). CDR1 SGHTA and CDR2 FQGTGA come from the germline V gene. CDR3 size: 15 residues. Trimming shortened V by 3 bases and J by 2 bases, and 14 bases separated the two germline ends. The whole variable domain, remainder taken from reference TRBV7-3 and TRBJ2-7, is GAGVSQTPSNKVTEKGKYVELRCDPISGHTALYWYRQSLGQGPEFLIYFQGTGAADDSGLPNDRFFAVRPEGSVSTLKIQRTERGDSAVYLCASSFDVGGAYEQYFGPGTRLTVT.

This chain joins TRBV5-6 and TRBJ1-2; 10 bases are shared with TRBD1. The V and J ends lost 1 base and 6 bases, in that order; junction bases with no gene match: 6. There are 15 residues in the CDR3. The V gene's germline CDR1 is SGHDT and CDR2 YYEEEE. DNA for the CDR3: TGTGCCAGCAGCTTGCCCATGGGACAGGGGAATGGCTACACCTTC. Translating it yields CASSLPMGQGNGYTF.